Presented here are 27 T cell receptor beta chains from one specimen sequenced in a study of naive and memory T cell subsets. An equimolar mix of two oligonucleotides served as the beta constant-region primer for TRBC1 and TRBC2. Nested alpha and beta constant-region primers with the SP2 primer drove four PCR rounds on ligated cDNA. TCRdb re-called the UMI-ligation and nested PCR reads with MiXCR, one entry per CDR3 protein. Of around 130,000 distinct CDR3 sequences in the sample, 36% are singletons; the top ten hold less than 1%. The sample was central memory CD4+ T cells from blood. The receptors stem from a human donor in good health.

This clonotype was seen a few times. The DNA of the CDR3 is TGTGCCAGCAGTGGGGATTTGTATGAGCAGTTCTTC. Amino acids: CASSGDLYEQFF. The V gene is TRBV6-1, the J gene TRBJ2-1, with D unresolved. The CDR3 contains 12 residues. CDR1 and CDR2 (germline): MNHNS, SASEGT. Between the trimmed V and J ends, which lost 4 bases and 8 bases, there was a span of 9 bases.

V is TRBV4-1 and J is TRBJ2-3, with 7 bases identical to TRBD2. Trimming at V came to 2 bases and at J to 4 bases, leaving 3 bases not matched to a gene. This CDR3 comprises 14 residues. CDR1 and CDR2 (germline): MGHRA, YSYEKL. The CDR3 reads CASSQQGGPDTQYF. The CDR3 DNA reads TGCGCCAGCAGCCAACAGGGAGGGCCAGATACGCAGTATTTT.

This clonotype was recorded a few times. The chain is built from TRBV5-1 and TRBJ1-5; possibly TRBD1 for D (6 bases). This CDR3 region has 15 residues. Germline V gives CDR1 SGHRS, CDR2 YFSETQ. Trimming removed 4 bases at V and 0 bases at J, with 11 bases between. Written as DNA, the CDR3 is TGCGCCAGCAGCCCTGGGGGCTATAGCAATCAGCCCCAGCATTTT. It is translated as CASSPGGYSNQPQHF.

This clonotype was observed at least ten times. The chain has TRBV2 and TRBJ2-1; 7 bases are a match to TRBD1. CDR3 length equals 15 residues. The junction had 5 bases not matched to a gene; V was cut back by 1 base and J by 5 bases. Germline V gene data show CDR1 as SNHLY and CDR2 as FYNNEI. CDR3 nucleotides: TGTGCCAGCAGTGAAGGCAGGGGGATCGACAATGAGCAGTTCTTC. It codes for CASSEGRGIDNEQFF.

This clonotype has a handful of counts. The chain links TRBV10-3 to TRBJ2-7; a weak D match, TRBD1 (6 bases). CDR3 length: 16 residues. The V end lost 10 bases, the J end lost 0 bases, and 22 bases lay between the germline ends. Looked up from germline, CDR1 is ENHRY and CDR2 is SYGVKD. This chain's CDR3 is CATNPSGTRSSYEQYF. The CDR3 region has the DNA TGTGCCACCAATCCATCCGGGACAAGGAGCTCCTACGAGCAGTACTTC.

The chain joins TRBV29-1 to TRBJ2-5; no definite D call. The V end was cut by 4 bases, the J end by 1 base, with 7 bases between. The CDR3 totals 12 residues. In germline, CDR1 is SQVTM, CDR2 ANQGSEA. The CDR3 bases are TGCAGCGTTGGGGCCAGCCAAGAGACCCAGTACTTC. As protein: CSVGASQETQYF. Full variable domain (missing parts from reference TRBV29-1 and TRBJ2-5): SAVISQKPSRDICQRGTSLTIQCQVDSQVTMMFWYRQQPGQSLTLIATANQGSEATYESGFVIDKFPISRPNLTFSTLTVSNMSPEDSSIYLCSVGASQETQYFGPGTRLLVL.

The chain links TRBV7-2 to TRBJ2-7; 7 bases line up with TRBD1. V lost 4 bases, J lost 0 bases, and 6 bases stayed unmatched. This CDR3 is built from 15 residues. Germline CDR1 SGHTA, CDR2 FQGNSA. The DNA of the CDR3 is TGTGCCAGCAGCTCCCAGACAGGGAGCTCCTACGAGCAGTACTTC. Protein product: CASSSQTGSSYEQYF. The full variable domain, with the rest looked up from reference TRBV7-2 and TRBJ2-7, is GAGVSQSPSNKVTEKGKDVELRCDPISGHTALYWYRQSLGQGLEFLIYFQGNSAPDKSGLPSDRFSAERTGGSVSTLTIQRTQQEDSAVYLCASSSQTGSSYEQYFGPGTRLTVT.

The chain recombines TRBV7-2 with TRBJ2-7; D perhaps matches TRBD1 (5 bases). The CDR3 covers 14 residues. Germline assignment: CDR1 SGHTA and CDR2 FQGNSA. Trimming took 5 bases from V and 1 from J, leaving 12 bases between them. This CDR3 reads CASSLLTVSYEQYF. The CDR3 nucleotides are TGTGCCAGCAGCCTCCTGACAGTTTCCTACGAGCAGTACTTC.

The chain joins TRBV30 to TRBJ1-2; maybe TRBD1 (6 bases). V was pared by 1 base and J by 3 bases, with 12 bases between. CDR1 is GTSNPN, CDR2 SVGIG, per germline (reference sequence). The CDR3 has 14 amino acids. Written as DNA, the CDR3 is TGTGCCTGGAGTGGGACAGACCGATACTATGGCTACACCTTC. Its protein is CAWSGTDRYYGYTF. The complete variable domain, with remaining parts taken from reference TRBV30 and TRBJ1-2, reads SQTIHQWPATLVQPVGSPLSLECTVEGTSNPNLYWYRQAAGRGLQLLFYSVGIGQISSEVPQNLSASRPQDRQFILSSKKLLLSDSGFYLCAWSGTDRYYGYTFGSGTRLTVV.

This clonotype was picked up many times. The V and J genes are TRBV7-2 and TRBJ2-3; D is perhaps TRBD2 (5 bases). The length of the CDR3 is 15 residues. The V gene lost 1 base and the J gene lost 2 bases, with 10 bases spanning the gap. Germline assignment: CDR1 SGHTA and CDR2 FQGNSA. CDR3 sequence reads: CASSLGRVVTDTQYF. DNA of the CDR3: TGTGCCAGCAGCTTAGGGCGGGTAGTCACAGATACGCAGTATTTT.

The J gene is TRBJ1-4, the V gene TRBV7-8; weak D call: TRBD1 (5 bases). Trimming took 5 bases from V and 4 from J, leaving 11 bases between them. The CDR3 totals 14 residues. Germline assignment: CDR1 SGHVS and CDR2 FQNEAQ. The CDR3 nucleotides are TGTGCCAGCAGCCGGGACGGAAATAATGAAAAACTGTTTTTT. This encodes CASSRDGNNEKLFF.

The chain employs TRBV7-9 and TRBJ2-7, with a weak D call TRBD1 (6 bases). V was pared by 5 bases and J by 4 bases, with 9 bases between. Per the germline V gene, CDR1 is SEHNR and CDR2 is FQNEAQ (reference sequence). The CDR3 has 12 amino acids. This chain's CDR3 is CASSAQGYEQYF. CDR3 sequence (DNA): TGTGCCAGCAGCGCGCAGGGGTACGAGCAGTACTTC.

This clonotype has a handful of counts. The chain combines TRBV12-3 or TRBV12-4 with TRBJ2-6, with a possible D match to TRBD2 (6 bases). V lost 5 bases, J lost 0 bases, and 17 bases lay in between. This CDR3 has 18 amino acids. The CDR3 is CASSKGLGLNSGANVLTF. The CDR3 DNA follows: TGTGCCAGCAGTAAAGGACTGGGACTGAACTCTGGGGCCAACGTCCTGACTTTC.

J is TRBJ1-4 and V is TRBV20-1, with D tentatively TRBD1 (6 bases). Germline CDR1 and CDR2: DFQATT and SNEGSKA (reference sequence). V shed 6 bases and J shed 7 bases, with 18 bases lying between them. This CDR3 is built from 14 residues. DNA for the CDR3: TGCAGTGCCGCGCCTCCCGGGACACGTGAAAAACTGTTTTTT. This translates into CSAAPPGTREKLFF.

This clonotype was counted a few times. The CDR3 coding sequence is TGTGCCAGCAGCCAAGATCCTCGGGGCGTCTACGAGCAGTACTTC. The encoded protein is CASSQDPRGVYEQYF. This sequence joins TRBV3-1 and TRBJ2-7, with D perhaps assigned TRBD1 or TRBD2 (5 bases each). V lost 0 bases and J lost 3, with 12 bases in between. The CDR3 spans 15 residues. The germline CDR1 and CDR2 sequences are LGHDT and YNNKEL (reference sequence).

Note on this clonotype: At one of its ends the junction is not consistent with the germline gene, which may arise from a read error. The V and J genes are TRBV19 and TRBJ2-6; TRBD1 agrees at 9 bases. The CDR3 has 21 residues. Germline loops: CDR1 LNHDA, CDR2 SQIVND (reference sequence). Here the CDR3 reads CASSSQPPGQGFLSGTNVLTF. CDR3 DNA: TGTGCCAGTAGTAGTCAACCACCGGGACAGGGATTTCTTTCTGGGACCAACGTCCTGACTTTC.

The CDR3 region has the DNA TGTGCCAGTAGTAAAAAACAGGGGACTAACTATGGCTACACCTTC. Translating it yields CASSKKQGTNYGYTF. The chain is built from TRBV19 and TRBJ1-2; 7 bases are shared with TRBD1. The CDR3 has 15 amino acids. V trimming: 4 bases; J trimming: 0 bases; junction bases outside the gene matches: 5. CDR1 is LNHDA and CDR2 is SQIVND in the germline V gene (reference sequence).

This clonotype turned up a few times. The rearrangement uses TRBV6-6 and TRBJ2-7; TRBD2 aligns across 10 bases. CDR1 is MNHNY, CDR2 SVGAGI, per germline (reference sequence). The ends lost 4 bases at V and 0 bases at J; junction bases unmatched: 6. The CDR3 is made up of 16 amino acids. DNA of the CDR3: TGTGCCAGCAGTTGGAAAGCGGGAGGGCCCTCCTACGAGCAGTACTTC. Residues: CASSWKAGGPSYEQYF.

DNA for the CDR3: TGTGCCAGCAGTTACGGTCACACTGAAGCTTTCTTT. It yields the protein CASSYGHTEAFF. The J gene is TRBJ1-1, the V gene TRBV6-6, with D unclear. This CDR3 is 12 amino acids long. V was shortened by 2 bases and J by 3 bases, with 4 bases between the two germline ends. Germline CDR1 is MNHNY and CDR2 is SVGAGI (reference sequence).

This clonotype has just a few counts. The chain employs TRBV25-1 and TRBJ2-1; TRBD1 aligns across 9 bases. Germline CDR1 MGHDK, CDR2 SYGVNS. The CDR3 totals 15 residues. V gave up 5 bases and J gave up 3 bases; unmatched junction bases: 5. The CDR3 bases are TGTGCCAGCAGTCCGACAGGGGGGATCTACAATGAGCAGTTCTTC. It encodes CASSPTGGIYNEQFF.

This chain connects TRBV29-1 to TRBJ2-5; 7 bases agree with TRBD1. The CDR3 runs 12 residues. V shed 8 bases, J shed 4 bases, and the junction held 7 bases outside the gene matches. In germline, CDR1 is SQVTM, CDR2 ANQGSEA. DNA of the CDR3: TGCAGCTTACGACAGGGTCGAGAGACCCAGTACTTC. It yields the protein CSLRQGRETQYF. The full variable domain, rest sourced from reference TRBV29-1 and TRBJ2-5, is SAVISQKPSRDICQRGTSLTIQCQVDSQVTMMFWYRQQPGQSLTLIATANQGSEATYESGFVIDKFPISRPNLTFSTLTVSNMSPEDSSIYLCSLRQGRETQYFGPGTRLLVL.

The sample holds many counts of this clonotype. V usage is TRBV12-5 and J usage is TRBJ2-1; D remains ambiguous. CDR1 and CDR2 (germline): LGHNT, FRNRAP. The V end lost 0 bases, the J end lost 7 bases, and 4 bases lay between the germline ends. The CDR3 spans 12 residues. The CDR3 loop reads CASGLVANEQFF. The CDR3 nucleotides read TGTGCTAGTGGTTTGGTTGCGAATGAGCAGTTCTTC.

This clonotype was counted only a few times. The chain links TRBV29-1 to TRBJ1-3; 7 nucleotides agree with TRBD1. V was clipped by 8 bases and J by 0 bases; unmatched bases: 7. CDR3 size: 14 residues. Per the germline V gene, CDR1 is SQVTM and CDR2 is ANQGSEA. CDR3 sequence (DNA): TGCAGCATCAGGGGGGACGACTCTGGAAACACCATATATTTT. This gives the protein CSIRGDDSGNTIYF.

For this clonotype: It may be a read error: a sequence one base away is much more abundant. The chain's CDR3 is CASSHRASYEQYF. The CDR3 DNA reads as TGTGCCAGCAGCCACAGGGCCTCCTACGAGCAGTACTTC. The chain has TRBV14 and TRBJ2-7, with D tentatively TRBD1 (5 bases). The germline V and J ends were trimmed by 3 bases and 0 bases, with 6 bases remaining between them. Germline V lookup: CDR1 SGHDN, CDR2 FVKESK. The CDR3 spans 13 residues.

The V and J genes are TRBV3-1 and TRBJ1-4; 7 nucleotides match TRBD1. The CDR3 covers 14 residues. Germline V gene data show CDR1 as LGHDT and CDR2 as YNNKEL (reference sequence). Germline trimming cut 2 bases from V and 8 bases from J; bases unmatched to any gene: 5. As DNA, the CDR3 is TGTGCCAGCAGCCAACAGGGGGACGGGGAAAAACTGTTTTTT. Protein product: CASSQQGDGEKLFF.

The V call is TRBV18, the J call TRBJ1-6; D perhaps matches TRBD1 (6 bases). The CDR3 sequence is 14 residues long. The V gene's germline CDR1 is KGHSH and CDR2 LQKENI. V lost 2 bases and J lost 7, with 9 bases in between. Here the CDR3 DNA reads TGTGCCAGCTCACCAGGAGGGGGAAATTCACCCCTCCACTTT. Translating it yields CASSPGGGNSPLHF.

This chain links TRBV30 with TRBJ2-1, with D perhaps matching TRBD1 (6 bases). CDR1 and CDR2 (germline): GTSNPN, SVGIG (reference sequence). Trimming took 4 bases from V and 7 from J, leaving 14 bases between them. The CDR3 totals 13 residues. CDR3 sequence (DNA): TGTGCCTGGAACAGGGTCAGCACGAATGAGCAGTTCTTC. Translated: CAWNRVSTNEQFF.